Each of the 23 T cell receptor beta chains below was sequenced from the same sample in a study of cytomegalovirus exposure and HLA in healthy donors. A multiplex PCR was run with 60 Vbeta primers and 13 Jbeta primers. Some clones are missing from TCRdb's copy, which holds only in-frame ones; the method was immunoSEQ multiplex PCR. The sample has more than 140,000 clones. Input material: PBMCs. The source of these receptors is a young woman in good health and CMV-seronegative.

V is TRBV11-2 and J is TRBJ2-1, with TRBD2 identical over 7 bases. CDR1 and CDR2 from the germline V gene are SGHAT and FQNNGV. The CDR3 sequence is 15 residues long. V shed 5 bases and J 8 bases; nucleotides not matched to a gene: 12. The CDR3 region is CASSQSGEGGYEQFF. The CDR3 coding sequence is TGTGCCAGCAGCCAGTCGGGGGAGGGTGGCTATGAGCAGTTCTTC.

V usage is TRBV19 and J usage is TRBJ2-7; TRBD2 might be the D (5 bases). The CDR3 is 13 amino acids. Between the trimmed V and J ends, which lost 3 bases and 6 bases, there was a span of 12 bases. Germline V lookup: CDR1 LNHDA, CDR2 SQIVND (reference sequence). The CDR3 is CASSIVIGGEQYV. The CDR3 DNA reads as TGTGCCAGTAGTATCGTAATAGGAGGCGAGCAGTACGTC.

The CDR3 reads CASRFTSGGYNEQFF. DNA for the CDR3: TGCGCCAGCAGATTTACTAGCGGGGGTTACAATGAGCAGTTCTTC. The chain links TRBV10-1 to TRBJ2-1, with 11 positions matching TRBD2. The CDR3 is 15 residues long. The V segment lost 6 bases and the J segment 4 bases; nucleotides outside the gene matches: 5. Per the germline V gene, CDR1 is WNHNN and CDR2 is SYGVQD (reference sequence).

The V and J genes are TRBV7-2 and TRBJ1-3, with TRBD1 matching over 8 bases. V was pared by 5 bases and J by 1 base, with 4 bases of the junction left unmatched. The CDR3 spans 15 residues. Germline V lookup: CDR1 SGHTA, CDR2 FQGNSA. The DNA of the CDR3 is TGTGCCAGCAGCCAAAACAGGGGGTCTGGAAACACCATATATTTT. It yields the protein CASSQNRGSGNTIYF. Full variable domain (rest looked up from reference TRBV7-2 and TRBJ1-3): GAGVSQSPSNKVTEKGKDVELRCDPISGHTALYWYRQSLGQGLEFLIYFQGNSAPDKSGLPSDRFSAERTGGSVSTLTIQRTQQEDSAVYLCASSQNRGSGNTIYFGEGSWLTVV.

This chain links TRBV4-1 with TRBJ1-5; 9 bases line up with TRBD1. Trimming at V came to 3 bases and at J to 5 bases, leaving 5 bases not matched to a gene. Germline CDR1 and CDR2: MGHRA and YSYEKL. The CDR3 extends over 15 amino acids. The CDR3 loop reads CASSQRTGGDQPQHF. The CDR3 DNA sequence: TGCGCCAGCAGCCAGAGAACAGGGGGCGATCAGCCCCAGCATTTT.

CDR3 region: CASRQSPTDTQYF. The CDR3 nucleotides read TGTGCCAGCAGACAGAGCCCCACAGATACGCAGTATTTT. The chain joins TRBV2 to TRBJ2-3; no clear D. Germline values: CDR1 SNHLY, CDR2 FYNNEI. This CDR3 is 13 amino acids long. V lost 6 bases to trimming and J lost 2 bases, with 9 bases between them.

V usage is TRBV11-2 and J usage is TRBJ2-7; 10 nucleotides match TRBD2. Germline CDR1 is SGHAT and CDR2 is FQNNGV. This CDR3 has 15 amino acids. V shed 3 bases, J shed 2 bases, and the junction held 4 bases outside the gene matches. CDR3 in amino acids: CASSLGAGGPYEQYF. The CDR3 DNA reads TGTGCCAGCAGCTTGGGAGCGGGAGGGCCCTACGAGCAGTACTTC.

This chain uses TRBV19 with TRBJ2-1; D gene ambiguous. Trimming took 2 bases from V and 6 from J, leaving 11 bases between them. The germline V gene encodes CDR1 LNHDA and CDR2 SQIVND (reference sequence). The CDR3 covers 14 residues. In nucleotides, the CDR3 is TGTGCCAGTAGTATATCGTGGGCCTCCAATGAGCAGTTCTTC. Amino acid sequence: CASSISWASNEQFF.

The J gene is TRBJ1-1, the V gene TRBV19, with D possibly being TRBD1 (5 bases). CDR1 is LNHDA, CDR2 SQIVND, per germline (reference sequence). This CDR3 has 16 amino acids. Deletions cut 5 bases from V and 4 bases from J, with 20 bases between. This CDR3 is CASSERGEDYFTEAFF. In DNA, the CDR3 is TGTGCCAGTAGTGAGCGAGGGGAGGATTATTTCACTGAAGCTTTCTTT.

The chain uses TRBV9 and TRBJ2-5; possible D gene TRBD1, 6 bases. Trimming stripped 2 bases from V and 2 bases from J, with 10 bases between. The CDR3 length is 14 residues. Germline loops: CDR1 SGDLS, CDR2 YYNGEE. For the CDR3, the DNA is TGTGCCAGCAGCGTGCCGGACAGACAAGAGACCCAGTACTTC. It yields the protein CASSVPDRQETQYF. The variable domain in full, with the rest retrieved from reference TRBV9 and TRBJ2-5, is DSGVTQTPKHLITATGQRVTLRCSPRSGDLSVYWYQQSLDQGLQFLIQYYNGEERAKGNILERFSAQQFPDLHSELNLSSLELGDSALYFCASSVPDRQETQYFGPGTRLLVL.

Points on this clone: A read error may account for a junction end that differs from germline. The J gene is TRBJ2-7, the V gene TRBV5-6; D is possibly TRBD1 (6 bases). Germline loops: CDR1 SGHDT, CDR2 YYEEEE. This CDR3 contains 12 residues. CDR3 sequence reads: CASSVGPRTDLF. The CDR3 DNA is TGTGCCAGCAGCGTGGGCCCTCGGACAGACCTCTTC.

The rearrangement uses TRBV10-1 and TRBJ2-7; D perhaps matches TRBD2 (5 bases). The CDR3 consists of 14 residues. Germline assignment: CDR1 WNHNN and CDR2 SYGVQD (reference sequence). Trimming removed 3 bases at V and 4 bases at J, with 13 bases between. The CDR3 sequence is CASSDSTRGYEQYF. The CDR3 nucleotides are TGCGCCAGCAGTGATTCCACTCGGGGTTACGAGCAGTACTTC.

V is TRBV6-5 and J is TRBJ2-2; 8 bases agree with TRBD2. V trimming: 10 bases; J trimming: 5 bases; junction bases outside the gene matches: 12. CDR3 size: 15 residues. Germline-derived CDR1 and CDR2 are MNHEY and SVGAGI. Here the CDR3 reads CAIKRGGSRTGELFF. CDR3 DNA sequence: TGTGCCATTAAACGGGGGGGTAGTAGGACCGGGGAGCTGTTTTTT.

The chain is built from TRBV4-1 and TRBJ1-3, with a weak D call TRBD1 (5 bases). This CDR3 region has 17 residues. Per germline, CDR1 MGHRA and CDR2 YSYEKL. V lost 4 bases to trimming and J lost 2 bases, with 18 bases between them. For the CDR3, the DNA is TGCGCCAGCAGCCGGTCCGGGACTAAGTTCGCTGGAAACACCATATATTTT. Translated, it gives CASSRSGTKFAGNTIYF.

The V call is TRBV6-1, the J call TRBJ1-1, with D perhaps TRBD1 (5 bases). Germline assignment: CDR1 MNHNS and CDR2 SASEGT. This CDR3 is 11 amino acids long. V lost 5 bases and J 10 bases, leaving 11 bases between the germline ends. The CDR3 reads CASSSGEGAFF. CDR3 bases: TGTGCCAGCAGTTCGGGGGAGGGAGCTTTCTTT.

The CDR3 sequence: CASMLAGTDTQYF. The CDR3 DNA is TGTGCCAGCATGCTAGCGGGTACAGATACGCAGTATTTT. The chain joins TRBV6-1 to TRBJ2-3; 8 positions agree with TRBD2. Germline CDR1 is MNHNS and CDR2 is SASEGT. The CDR3 is made up of 13 amino acids. Unmatched junction bases numbered 3, after V lost 7 bases and J lost 3 bases.

The V gene is TRBV7-6, the J gene TRBJ2-5; 12 bases map to TRBD1. Germline values: CDR1 SGHVS, CDR2 FNYEAQ. V lost 4 bases and J lost 5; bases outside the gene matches: 5. This CDR3 comprises 15 residues. The CDR3 DNA sequence: TGTGCCAGCAGCTCGGGACAGGGGGCCGGGGAGACCCAGTACTTC. Translated: CASSSGQGAGETQYF.

The V gene is TRBV6-5, the J gene TRBJ2-1; TRBD2 aligns across 10 bases. Per germline, CDR1 MNHEY and CDR2 SVGAGI. J gave up 8 bases and V 4 bases, and 8 bases lay outside the gene matches. The CDR3 has 15 amino acids. CDR3 loop: CASSSVRLAGDEQFF. The CDR3 DNA sequence: TGTGCCAGCAGTTCTGTCCGGCTAGCGGGGGATGAGCAGTTCTTC.

This chain links TRBV2 with TRBJ1-1; TRBD1 agrees at 10 bases. Germline V gene data show CDR1 as SNHLY and CDR2 as FYNNEI. The CDR3 runs 15 residues. Trimming removed 7 bases from V and 5 bases from J; junction bases left unmatched: 10. For the CDR3, the DNA is TGTGCCAGCAATGACCGGGACAGGGGTAGTACTGAAGCTTTCTTT. It encodes CASNDRDRGSTEAFF.

This chain connects TRBV7-3 to TRBJ2-1, with 9 positions matching TRBD2. The CDR3 sequence is 17 residues long. Germline trimming cut 3 bases from V and 9 bases from J; bases unmatched to any gene: 15. Germline V gene sequence: CDR1 SGHTA, CDR2 FQGTGA. Here the CDR3 reads CASSLAAVGGRECEQFF. The CDR3 DNA is TGTGCCAGCAGCTTGGCCGCGGTTGGCGGGAGGGAATGTGAGCAGTTCTTC.

The rearrangement uses TRBV7-6 and TRBJ2-7; 14 nucleotides align to TRBD2. Germline V CDR1 and CDR2: SGHVS, FNYEAQ. V was clipped by 4 bases and J by 4 bases; unmatched bases: 6. There are 16 residues in the CDR3. The CDR3 here is CASSSTGTSGSYEQYF. CDR3 nucleotide sequence: TGTGCCAGCAGCTCGACCGGGACTAGCGGGAGTTACGAGCAGTACTTC.

The V and J genes are TRBV27 and TRBJ2-3; TRBD1 agrees at 7 bases. With 5 bases clipped from V and 7 bases from J, the junction kept 6 bases outside the gene matches. This CDR3 comprises 13 residues. In germline, CDR1 is MNHEY, CDR2 SMNVEV (reference sequence). Written as DNA, the CDR3 is TGTGCCAGCAGTATAGGGACAGCCAATACGCAGTATTTT. The encoded protein is CASSIGTANTQYF.

The CDR3 loop is CASSRTSGSETQYF. For the CDR3, the DNA is TGTGCCAGCAGCAGGACTAGCGGGAGTGAGACCCAGTACTTC. This chain links TRBV7-9 with TRBJ2-5, with 13 bases fitting TRBD2. The CDR3 is 14 residues long. In germline, CDR1 is SEHNR, CDR2 FQNEAQ (reference sequence). V lost 5 bases to trimming and J lost 5 bases; unmatched junction nucleotides: 2.